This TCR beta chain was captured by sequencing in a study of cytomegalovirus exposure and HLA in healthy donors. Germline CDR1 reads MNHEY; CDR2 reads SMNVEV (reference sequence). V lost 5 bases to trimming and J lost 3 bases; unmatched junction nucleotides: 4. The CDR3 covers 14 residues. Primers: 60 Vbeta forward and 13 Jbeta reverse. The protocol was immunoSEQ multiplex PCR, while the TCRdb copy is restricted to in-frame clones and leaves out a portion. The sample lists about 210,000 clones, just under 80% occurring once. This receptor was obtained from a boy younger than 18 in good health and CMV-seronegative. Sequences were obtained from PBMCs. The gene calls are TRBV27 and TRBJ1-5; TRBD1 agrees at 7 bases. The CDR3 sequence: CASSITGANQPQHF. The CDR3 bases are TGTGCCAGCAGTATCACAGGGGCCAATCAGCCCCAGCATTTT.